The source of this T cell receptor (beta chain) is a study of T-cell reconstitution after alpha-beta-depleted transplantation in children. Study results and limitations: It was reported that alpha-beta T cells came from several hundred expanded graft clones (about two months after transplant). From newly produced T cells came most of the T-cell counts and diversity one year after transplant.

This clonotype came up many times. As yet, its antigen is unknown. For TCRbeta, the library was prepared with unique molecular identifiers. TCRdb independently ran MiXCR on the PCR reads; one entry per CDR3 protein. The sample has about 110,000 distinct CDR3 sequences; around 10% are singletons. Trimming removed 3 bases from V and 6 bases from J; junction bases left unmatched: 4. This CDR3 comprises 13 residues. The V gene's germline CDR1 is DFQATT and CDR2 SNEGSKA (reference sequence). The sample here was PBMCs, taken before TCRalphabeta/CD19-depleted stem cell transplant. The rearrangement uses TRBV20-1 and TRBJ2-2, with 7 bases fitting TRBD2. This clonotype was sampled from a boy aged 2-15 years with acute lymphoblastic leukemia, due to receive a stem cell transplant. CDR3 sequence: CSARETSAGELFF. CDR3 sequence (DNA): TGCAGTGCTAGGGAAACTAGCGCCGGGGAGCTGTTTTTT.